Listed below are T cell receptor beta chains from one sample, sequenced in a study of T cells in Graves' hyperthyroidism and ophthalmopathy. TCRdb called the multiplex PCR reads again in MiXCR, with one record for every CDR3 protein. The sample contains about 200,000 distinct CDR3 sequences, less than 20% of which appear only once. The sample comprised blood. Every receptor here comes from a woman aged 45-60 years with Graves' hyperthyroidism. Each CDR3 is given with its conserved first and last residue. The D gene is left open where the match is weak. Clone size is stated in some rows and not others, as once, few, many or a class when expanded.

TRBV6-1	TRBD1	NA	TRBJ2-2	CASTPTGGGVNTGELFF	TGTGCCAGCACCCCTACAGGGGGCGGCGTTAACACCGGGGAGCTGTTTTTT
TRBV5-1	NA	few	TRBJ2-7	CASSSLGAYEQYF	TGCGCCAGCAGTTCTCTTGGGGCCTACGAGCAGTACTTC
TRBV20-1	TRBD2	NA	TRBJ2-3	CSARPISGRLADTQYF	TGCAGTGCTAGACCTATCAGCGGGAGGCTGGCAGATACGCAGTATTTT
TRBV24-1	NA	many	TRBJ2-5	CATSDPSSDQETQYF	TGTGCCACCAGTGACCCCTCGAGCGACCAAGAGACCCAGTACTTC
TRBV19	TRBD1	NA	TRBJ1-2	CASSRTGWDGYTF	TGTGCCAGTAGCCGGACAGGGTGGGATGGCTACACCTTC
TRBV7-2	NA	many	TRBJ2-5	CASSPGAAVETQYF	TGTGCCAGCAGCCCTGGGGCAGCGGTGGAGACCCAGTACTTC
TRBV5-1	TRBD1	few	TRBJ2-6	CASSLVVTGGSGANVLTF	TGCGCCAGCAGCTTGGTCGTGACAGGGGGCTCTGGGGCCAACGTCCTGACTTTC
TRBV3-1	NA	NA	TRBJ2-5	CASSPSTIQETQYF	TGTGCCAGCAGCCCCAGCACAATCCAAGAGACCCAGTACTTC
TRBV18	NA	NA	TRBJ2-1	CASSFFVRPEYNEQFF	TGTGCCAGCTCATTTTTTGTCCGCCCGGAGTACAATGAGCAGTTCTTC
TRBV28	NA	many	TRBJ2-5	CASSLYKRETQYF	TGTGCCAGCAGTTTATATAAGCGGGAGACCCAGTACTTC
TRBV19	NA	once	TRBJ2-6	CASSPATAGANVLTF	TGTGCCAGTAGTCCCGCGACAGCGGGGGCCAACGTCCTGACTTTC
TRBV7-9	TRBD2	many	TRBJ2-7	CASSGGRGYEQYF	TGTGCCAGCAGCGGAGGGAGGGGCTACGAGCAGTACTTC
TRBV5-8	NA	few	TRBJ2-7	CAVGAFNYEQYF	TGTGCCGTTGGTGCTTTCAACTACGAGCAGTACTTC
TRBV20-1	NA	many	TRBJ1-1	CSARTHRALNTEAFF	TGCAGTGCTAGAACCCACAGGGCGCTGAACACTGAAGCTTTCTTT
TRBV10-1	TRBD1	few	TRBJ1-1	CASSPRQGAEAFF	TGCGCCAGCAGTCCGAGACAGGGGGCTGAAGCTTTCTTT
TRBV20-1	NA	few	TRBJ1-1	CSARDRTANTEAFF	TGCAGTGCTAGAGATCGGACGGCGAACACTGAAGCTTTCTTT
TRBV12-3/TRBV12-4	NA	many	TRBJ1-2	CATTKQNLHGYTF	TGTGCCACCACAAAACAGAACCTACATGGCTACACCTTC
TRBV7-9	NA	few	TRBJ2-6	CASSSQGAGANVLTF	TGTGCCAGCAGCTCCCAGGGTGCTGGGGCCAACGTCCTGACTTTC
TRBV7-3	NA	few	TRBJ2-1	CASSSRGGGNNEQFF	TGTGCCAGCAGCTCCAGGGGGGGGGGGAACAATGAGCAGTTCTTC
TRBV2	NA	many	TRBJ1-5	CASSTTGGSNQPQHF	TGTGCCAGCAGTACGACTGGGGGAAGCAATCAGCCCCAGCATTTT
TRBV27	NA	few	TRBJ2-1	CASTTLRGTDPYNEQFF	TGTGCCAGCACTACGCTTCGGGGTACCGATCCCTACAATGAGCAGTTCTTC
TRBV20-1	TRBD1	many	TRBJ1-1	CSATQGAPNTEAFF	TGCAGTGCTACACAGGGGGCGCCGAACACTGAAGCTTTCTTT
TRBV11-2	TRBD1	NA	TRBJ1-2	CASSPGGARIYGYTF	TGTGCCAGCAGCCCAGGGGGGGCGCGTATTTATGGCTACACCTTC
TRBV6-1	NA	NA	TRBJ2-3	CASSESGLRSPDTQYF	TGTGCCAGCAGTGAGAGTGGATTGCGCTCCCCAGATACGCAGTATTTT
TRBV28	NA	NA	TRBJ2-7	CASRPAGQIYEQYF	TGTGCCAGCAGACCCGCCGGACAGATATACGAGCAGTACTTC
TRBV20-1	NA	NA	TRBJ2-1	CSARDRTSVGAYEQFF	TGCAGTGCTAGAGATCGCACCTCCGTTGGGGCCTACGAGCAGTTCTTC
TRBV18	NA	many	TRBJ1-4	CASSPLPGDEKLFF	TGTGCCAGCTCACCTCTCCCCGGGGACGAAAAACTGTTTTTT
TRBV20-1	NA	NA	TRBJ1-1	CSARDWTSNTEAFF	TGCAGTGCTAGAGATTGGACGTCAAACACTGAAGCTTTCTTT
TRBV12-3/TRBV12-4	NA	many	TRBJ2-7	CASRLGTTYEQYF	TGTGCCAGCAGACTCGGGACAACCTACGAGCAGTACTTC
TRBV28	NA	few	TRBJ1-1	CASSLLDGGVTEAFF	TGTGCCAGCAGTTTATTAGACGGCGGAGTAACTGAAGCTTTCTTT
TRBV28	TRBD2	many	TRBJ2-1	CASSIGLAGRYNEQFF	TGTGCCAGCAGTATCGGACTAGCGGGACGGTACAATGAGCAGTTCTTC
TRBV12-3/TRBV12-4	TRBD1	many	TRBJ2-7	CASSGDRGLYEQYF	TGTGCCAGCAGTGGGGACAGGGGGCTTTACGAGCAGTACTTC
TRBV7-9	NA	many	TRBJ2-3	CAGGASTDTQYF	TGTGCGGGGGGAGCCAGCACAGATACGCAGTATTTT
TRBV20-1	TRBD2	NA	TRBJ2-7	CSARDRGGASGSGYEQYF	TGCAGTGCTAGAGATCGGGGTGGGGCTAGCGGGAGTGGCTACGAGCAGTACTTC
TRBV28	NA	many	TRBJ2-5	CASSQFQETQYF	TGTGCCAGCAGTCAGTTCCAAGAGACCCAGTACTTC
TRBV11-3	NA	many	TRBJ1-4	CASSLDSAGEKLFF	TGTGCCAGCAGCTTGGACAGCGCCGGGGAAAAACTGTTTTTT
TRBV7-3	TRBD1	NA	TRBJ1-3	CASSSGTGPGNTIYF	TGTGCCAGCAGCTCAGGGACAGGGCCCGGAAACACCATATATTTT
TRBV20-1	TRBD1	few	TRBJ2-7	CSAPRQGREQYF	TGCAGTGCTCCCCGACAGGGCCGCGAGCAGTACTTC
TRBV4-2	TRBD1	few	TRBJ1-6	CASSRRPGTGSGSPLHF	TGTGCCAGCAGCCGTCGTCCCGGGACAGGGTCTGGCTCACCCCTCCACTTT
TRBV2	NA	NA	TRBJ2-1	CASSDLAGDEQFF	TGTGCCAGCAGTGATCTAGCCGGGGATGAGCAGTTCTTC
TRBV9	NA	once	TRBJ2-3	CASSVSPPDTQYF	TGTGCCAGCAGCGTTTCCCCCCCCGATACGCAGTATTTT
TRBV30	TRBD1	NA	TRBJ2-3	CAWSEGQGTDTQYF	TGTGCCTGGAGTGAGGGACAGGGAACAGATACGCAGTATTTT
TRBV24-1	NA	NA	TRBJ1-5	CATRGGVNQPQHF	TGTGCCACCAGAGGGGGGGTCAATCAGCCCCAGCATTTT